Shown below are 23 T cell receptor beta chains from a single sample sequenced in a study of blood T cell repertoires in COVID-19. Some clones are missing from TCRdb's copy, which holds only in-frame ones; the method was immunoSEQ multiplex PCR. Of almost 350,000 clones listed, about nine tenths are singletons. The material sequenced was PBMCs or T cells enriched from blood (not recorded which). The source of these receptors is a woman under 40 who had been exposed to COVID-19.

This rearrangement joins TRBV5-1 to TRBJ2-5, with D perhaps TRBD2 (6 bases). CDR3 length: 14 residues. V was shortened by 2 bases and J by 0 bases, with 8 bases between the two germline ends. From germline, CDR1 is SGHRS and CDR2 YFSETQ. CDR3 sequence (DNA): TGCGCCAGCAGCTTAGGACTATACCAAGAGACCCAGTACTTC. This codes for CASSLGLYQETQYF.

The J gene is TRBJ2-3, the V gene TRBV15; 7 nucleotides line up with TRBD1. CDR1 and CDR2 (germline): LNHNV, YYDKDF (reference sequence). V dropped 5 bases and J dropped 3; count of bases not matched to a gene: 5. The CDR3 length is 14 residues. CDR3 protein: CATSPRQGTDTQYF. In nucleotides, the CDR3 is TGTGCCACCAGCCCTCGACAGGGAACAGATACGCAGTATTTT. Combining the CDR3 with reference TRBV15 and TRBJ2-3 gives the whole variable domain DAMVIQNPRYQVTQFGKPVTLSCSQTLNHNVMYWYQQKSSQAPKLLFHYYDKDFNNEADTPDNFQSRRPNTSFCFLDIRSPGLGDTAMYLCATSPRQGTDTQYFGPGTRLTVL.

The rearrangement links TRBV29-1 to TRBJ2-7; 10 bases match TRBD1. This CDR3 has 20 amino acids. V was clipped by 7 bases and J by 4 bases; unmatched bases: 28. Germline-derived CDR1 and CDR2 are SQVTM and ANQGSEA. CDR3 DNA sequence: TGCAGCGCACGATTTGGACGTTTCCACAGTGAGGGGACAGGGGTTTACGAGCAGTACTTC. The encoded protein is CSARFGRFHSEGTGVYEQYF.

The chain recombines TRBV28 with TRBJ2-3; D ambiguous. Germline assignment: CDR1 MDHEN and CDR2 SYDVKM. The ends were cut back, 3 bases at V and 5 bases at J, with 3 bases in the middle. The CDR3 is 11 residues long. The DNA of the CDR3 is TGTGCCAGCAGTTTCCAAGATACGCAGTATTTT. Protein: CASSFQDTQYF.

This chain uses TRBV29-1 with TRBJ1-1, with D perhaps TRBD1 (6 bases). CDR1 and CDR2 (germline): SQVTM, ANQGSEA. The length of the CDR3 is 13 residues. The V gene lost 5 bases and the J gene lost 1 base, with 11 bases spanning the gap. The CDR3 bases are TGCAGCGTTACAACAGGGCGGAACACTGAAGCTTTCTTT. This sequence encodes CSVTTGRNTEAFF.

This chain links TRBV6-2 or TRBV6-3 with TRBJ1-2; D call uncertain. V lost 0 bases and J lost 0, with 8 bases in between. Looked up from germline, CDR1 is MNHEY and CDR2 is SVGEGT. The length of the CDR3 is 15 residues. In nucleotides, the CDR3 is TGTGCCAGCAGTTACTCGGCAGGCTCTAACTATGGCTACACCTTC. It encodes CASSYSAGSNYGYTF.

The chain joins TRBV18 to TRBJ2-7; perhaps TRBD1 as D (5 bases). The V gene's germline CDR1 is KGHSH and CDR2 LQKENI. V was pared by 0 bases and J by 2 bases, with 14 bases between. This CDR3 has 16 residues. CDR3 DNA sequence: TGTGCCAGCTCACCACCGAGGCAGGGCCTTACCTACGAGCAGTACTTC. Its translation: CASSPPRQGLTYEQYF.

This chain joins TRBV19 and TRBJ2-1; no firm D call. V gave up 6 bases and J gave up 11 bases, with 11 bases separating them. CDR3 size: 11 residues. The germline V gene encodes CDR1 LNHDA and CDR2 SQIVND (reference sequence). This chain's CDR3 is CASSAGYQQFF. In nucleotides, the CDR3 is TGTGCCAGTAGCGCAGGTTATCAGCAGTTCTTC. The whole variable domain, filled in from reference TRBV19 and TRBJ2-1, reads DGGITQSPKYLFRKEGQNVTLSCEQNLNHDAMYWYRQDPGQGLRLIYYSQIVNDFQKGDIAEGYSVSREKKESFPLTVTSAQKNPTAFYLCASSAGYQQFFGPGTRLTVL.

For the CDR3, the DNA is TGTGCCTGGGGCAGGGCCCCTGGAAACACCATATATTTT. Its protein product is CAWGRAPGNTIYF. The V gene is TRBV30, the J gene TRBJ1-3, with D perhaps matching TRBD1 (5 bases). V shed 5 bases and J shed 2 bases, with 10 bases lying between them. There are 13 residues in the CDR3. Germline assignment: CDR1 GTSNPN and CDR2 SVGIG (reference sequence).

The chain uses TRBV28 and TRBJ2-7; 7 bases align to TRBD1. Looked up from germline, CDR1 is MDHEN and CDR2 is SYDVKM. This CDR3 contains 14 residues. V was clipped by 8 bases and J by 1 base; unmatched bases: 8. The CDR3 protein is CASEPGQMSYEQYF. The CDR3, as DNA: TGTGCCAGCGAACCGGGACAGATGTCCTACGAGCAGTACTTC. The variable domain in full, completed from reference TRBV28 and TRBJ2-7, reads DVKVTQSSRYLVKRTGEKVFLECVQDMDHENMFWYRQDPGLGLRLIYFSYDVKMKEKGDIPEGYSVSREKKERFSLILESASTNQTSMYLCASEPGQMSYEQYFGPGTRLTVT.

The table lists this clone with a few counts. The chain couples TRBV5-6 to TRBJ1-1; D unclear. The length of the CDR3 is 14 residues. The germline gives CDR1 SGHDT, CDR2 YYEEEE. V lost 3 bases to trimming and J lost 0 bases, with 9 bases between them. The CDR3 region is CASSCWEMNTEAFF. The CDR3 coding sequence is TGTGCCAGCAGCTGCTGGGAGATGAACACTGAAGCTTTCTTT. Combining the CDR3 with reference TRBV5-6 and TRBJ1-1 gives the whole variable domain DAGVTQSPTHLIKTRGQQVTLRCSPKSGHDTVSWYQQALGQGPQFIFQYYEEEERQRGNFPDRFSGHQFPNYSSELNVNALLLGDSALYLCASSCWEMNTEAFFGQGTRLTVV.

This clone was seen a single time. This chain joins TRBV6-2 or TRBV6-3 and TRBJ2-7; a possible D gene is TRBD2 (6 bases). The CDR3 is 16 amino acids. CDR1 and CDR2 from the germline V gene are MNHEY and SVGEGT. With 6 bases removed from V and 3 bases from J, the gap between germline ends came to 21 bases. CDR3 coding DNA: TGTGCCAGCAGCCCCCATCGGGGACTTGTGATCTACGAGCAGTACTTC. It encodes CASSPHRGLVIYEQYF.

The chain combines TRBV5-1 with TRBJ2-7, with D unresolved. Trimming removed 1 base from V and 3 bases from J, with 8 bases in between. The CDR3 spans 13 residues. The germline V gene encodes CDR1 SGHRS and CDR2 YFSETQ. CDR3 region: CASSLSIGYEQYF. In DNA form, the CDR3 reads TGCGCCAGCAGCTTGTCAATCGGCTACGAGCAGTACTTC.

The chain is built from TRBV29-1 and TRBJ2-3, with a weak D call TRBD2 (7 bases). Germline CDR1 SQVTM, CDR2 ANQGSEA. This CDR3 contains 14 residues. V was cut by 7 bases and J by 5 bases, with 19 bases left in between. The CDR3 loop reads CSGLLQGGGDTQYF. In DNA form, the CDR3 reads TGCAGCGGATTACTTCAGGGAGGGGGAGATACGCAGTATTTT.

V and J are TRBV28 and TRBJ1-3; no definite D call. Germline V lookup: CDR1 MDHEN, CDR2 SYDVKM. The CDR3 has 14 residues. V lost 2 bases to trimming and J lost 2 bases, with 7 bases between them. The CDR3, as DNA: TGTGCCAGCAGTTTAGCGGGGACTGGAAACACCATATATTTT. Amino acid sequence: CASSLAGTGNTIYF.

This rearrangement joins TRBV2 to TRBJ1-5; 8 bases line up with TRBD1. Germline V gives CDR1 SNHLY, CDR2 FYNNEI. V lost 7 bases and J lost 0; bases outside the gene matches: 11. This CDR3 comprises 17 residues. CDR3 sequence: CASTGTGELYSNQPQHF. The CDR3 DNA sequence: TGTGCCAGCACCGGGACAGGCGAGTTATATAGCAATCAGCCCCAGCATTTT.

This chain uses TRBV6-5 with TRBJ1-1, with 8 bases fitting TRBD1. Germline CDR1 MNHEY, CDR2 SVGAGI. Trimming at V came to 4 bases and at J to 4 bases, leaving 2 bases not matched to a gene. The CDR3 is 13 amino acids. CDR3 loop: CASSLDRGTEAFF. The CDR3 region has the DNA TGTGCCAGCAGTTTAGACAGGGGCACTGAAGCTTTCTTT.

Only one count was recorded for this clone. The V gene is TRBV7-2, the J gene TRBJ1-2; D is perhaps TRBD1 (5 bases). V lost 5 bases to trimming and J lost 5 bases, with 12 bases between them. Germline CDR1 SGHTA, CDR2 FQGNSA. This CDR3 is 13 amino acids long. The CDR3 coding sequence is TGTGCCAGCAGCCTCGGGGGGAGATATGGCTACACCTTC. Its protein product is CASSLGGRYGYTF.

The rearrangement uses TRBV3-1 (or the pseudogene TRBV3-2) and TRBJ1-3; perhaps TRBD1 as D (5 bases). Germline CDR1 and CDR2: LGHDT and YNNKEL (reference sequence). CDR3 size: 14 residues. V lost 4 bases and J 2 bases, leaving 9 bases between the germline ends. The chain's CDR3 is CASSPDRAGNTIYF. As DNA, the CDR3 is TGTGCCAGCAGCCCCGACAGAGCTGGAAACACCATATATTTT.

Here the CDR3 DNA reads TGTGCCTCGGGGGGTAATCTTGTTGGCTACACCTTC. Translating it yields CASGGNLVGYTF. This sequence joins TRBV9 and TRBJ1-2; D might be TRBD1 (5 bases). CDR1 and CDR2 (germline): SGDLS, YYNGEE. V was cut by 10 bases and J by 7 bases, with 17 bases left in between. This CDR3 region has 12 residues.

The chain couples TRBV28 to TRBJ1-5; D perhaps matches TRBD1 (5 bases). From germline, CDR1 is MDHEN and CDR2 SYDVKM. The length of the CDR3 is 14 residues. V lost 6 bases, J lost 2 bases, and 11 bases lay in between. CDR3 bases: TGTGCCAGCAGATGGGGGGAGGGCAATCAGCCCCAGCATTTT. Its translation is CASRWGEGNQPQHF.

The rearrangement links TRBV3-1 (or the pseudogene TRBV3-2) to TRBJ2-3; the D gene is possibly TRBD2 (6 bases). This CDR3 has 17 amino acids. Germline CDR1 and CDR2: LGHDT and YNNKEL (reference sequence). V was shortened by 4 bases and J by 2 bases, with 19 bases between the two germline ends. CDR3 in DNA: TGTGCCAGCAGCCCGCAACTCGATAGCGGAATCACAGATACGCAGTATTTT. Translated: CASSPQLDSGITDTQYF.

For the CDR3, the DNA is TGTGCCAGCAGTGAAGCTGAGGGCAGGACCCACAATGAGCAGTTCTTC. Translation: CASSEAEGRTHNEQFF. J is TRBJ2-1 and V is TRBV2; tentative D call: TRBD2 (5 bases). V lost 0 bases, J lost 5 bases, and 14 bases lay in between. The V gene's germline CDR1 is SNHLY and CDR2 FYNNEI. CDR3 size: 16 residues.